The present TCR beta chain was sequenced within a study of radiation and T cells in renal cell carcinoma. Study background: Nephrectomy followed 15 Gy stereotactic body radiation by 4 weeks.

J gave up 0 bases and V 3 bases, and 3 bases lay outside the gene matches. The CDR3 totals 16 residues. Germline lookup yields CDR1 SGHNT and CDR2 YENEEA. Time point here: baseline pretreatment blood. Treatment noted: 15 Gy SBRT to primary tumor, nephrectomy 4 weeks later. The method was immunoSEQ multiplex PCR; TCRdb's version includes in-frame clones alone and lacks a portion of them. The data hold tens of thousands of clones, with about 79% observed a single time. This sequence joins TRBV11-3 and TRBJ2-2; 8 nucleotides match TRBD1. Sequencing used blood, obtained from a patient whose treatment included radiotherapy and nephrectomy. This receptor was obtained from a man aged 60 to 69 with renal cell carcinoma. CDR3 sequence reads: CASSFRGPSNTGELFF. CDR3 DNA: TGTGCCAGCAGCTTCAGGGGGCCTTCGAACACCGGGGAGCTGTTTTTT.